The 25 T cell receptor beta chains below were found in one sample sequenced in a study of identical twins. TCRdb independently ran MiXCR on the 5' RACE reads; one entry per CDR3 protein. In the table there are about 700,000 distinct CDR3 sequences, roughly 6% of which are singletons. Source material: naive T cells sorted from blood. These receptors all stem from a man younger than 35 in good health.

V gene TRBV27 combines with J gene TRBJ2-7, with 9 bases lining up with TRBD2. This CDR3 is built from 14 residues. V was clipped by 5 bases and J by 6 bases; unmatched bases: 8. CDR1 is MNHEY, CDR2 SMNVEV, per germline (reference sequence). The CDR3 loop is CASSEREALGEQYF. The CDR3 nucleotides are TGTGCCAGCAGTGAGCGGGAGGCCCTGGGCGAGCAGTACTTC.

This clonotype was counted only a few times. The V gene is TRBV5-1, the J gene TRBJ2-5; D tentatively fits TRBD1 or TRBD2 (6 bases each). CDR1 SGHRS and CDR2 YFSETQ come from the germline V gene. V shed 2 bases and J shed 5 bases, with 16 bases lying between them. The CDR3 has 15 residues. The CDR3 loop reads CASSLGGTQGETQYF. CDR3 bases: TGCGCCAGCAGCTTAGGCGGGACCCAGGGGGAGACCCAGTACTTC.

The sample holds many counts of this clonotype. The chain couples TRBV10-3 to TRBJ2-7; D remains unclear. V was pared by 6 bases and J by 2 bases, with 14 bases between. In germline, CDR1 is ENHRY, CDR2 SYGVKD. The CDR3 runs to 14 residues. CDR3 coding DNA: TGTGCCATCAGAGACGCCGCGCAAACCTACGAGCAGTACTTC. Amino acid sequence: CAIRDAAQTYEQYF.

This clonotype was found many times. The rearrangement uses TRBV5-1 and TRBJ2-1; 11 bases are shared with TRBD2. The CDR3 loop spans 15 amino acids. CDR1 is SGHRS and CDR2 is YFSETQ in the germline V gene. Unmatched junction bases numbered 7, after V lost 4 bases and J lost 7 bases. CDR3 DNA sequence: TGCGCCAGCAGCCTACTAGCGGGAGTGTTGAATGAGCAGTTCTTC. Amino acids: CASSLLAGVLNEQFF.

This clonotype has a count of ten or more. V is TRBV10-3 and J is TRBJ2-3; D may be TRBD1 (6 bases). The CDR3 consists of 13 residues. Germline V CDR1 and CDR2: ENHRY, SYGVKD. Trimming shortened V by 11 bases and J by 2 bases, and 14 bases separated the two germline ends. The CDR3 region has the DNA TGTGCCTCCCACAGGGACCCCACAGATACGCAGTATTTT. This gives the protein CASHRDPTDTQYF.

In its sample, this clonotype was seen once. The V and J genes are TRBV15 and TRBJ2-2, with D perhaps matching TRBD1 or TRBD2 (5 bases each). Between the trimmed V and J ends, which lost 2 bases and 7 bases, there was a span of 11 bases. The germline V gene has CDR1 LNHNV and CDR2 YYDKDF (reference sequence). The CDR3 has 14 residues. CDR3 in DNA: TGTGCCACCAGCAGAACCTTTGGGGGCGGGGAGCTGTTTTTT. It encodes CATSRTFGGGELFF. The variable domain in full, with the rest retrieved from reference TRBV15 and TRBJ2-2, is DAMVIQNPRYQVTQFGKPVTLSCSQTLNHNVMYWYQQKSSQAPKLLFHYYDKDFNNEADTPDNFQSRRPNTSFCFLDIRSPGLGDTAMYLCATSRTFGGGELFFGEGSRLTVL.

This clonotype was detected ten times or more. The V gene is TRBV29-1, the J gene TRBJ1-1; D gene unclear. The CDR3 covers 12 residues. Trimming shortened V by 5 bases and J by 2 bases, and 9 bases separated the two germline ends. The germline CDR1 and CDR2 sequences are SQVTM and ANQGSEA. The CDR3 loop reads CSVNSVNTEAFF. As DNA, the CDR3 is TGCAGCGTTAACTCAGTCAACACTGAAGCTTTCTTT.

The chain links TRBV5-4 to TRBJ2-7; possible D gene TRBD2, 5 bases. Per germline, CDR1 SGHNT and CDR2 YYREEE (reference sequence). Between the trimmed V and J ends, which lost 4 bases and 5 bases, there was a span of 13 bases. There are 13 residues in the CDR3. As DNA, the CDR3 is TGTGCCAGCAGCACCGGGGTGAAGAACGAGCAGTACGTC. Encoded protein: CASSTGVKNEQYV.

The table lists this clonotype with many counts. The CDR3 protein is CATSRQGVGNTIYF. The DNA for the CDR3 is TGTGCCACCAGCAGACAGGGGGTTGGAAACACCATATATTTT. The rearrangement uses TRBV15 and TRBJ1-3; 7 bases fit TRBD1. The CDR3 loop spans 14 amino acids. Germline trimming cut 2 bases from V and 3 bases from J; bases unmatched to any gene: 1. Germline V gene lookup returns CDR1 LNHNV and CDR2 YYDKDF (reference sequence).

This clonotype was detected ten times or more. The V gene is TRBV28, the J gene TRBJ2-7; possible D gene TRBD2, 5 bases. V was trimmed by 8 bases and J by 0 bases, leaving 20 bases between them. Germline CDR1 and CDR2: MDHEN and SYDVKM. CDR3 length: 16 amino acids. The CDR3 DNA is TGTGCCAGCGGGAGTTTAAACGGGCGAAGCTCCTACGAGCAGTACTTC. Translation gives CASGSLNGRSSYEQYF.

Ten or more counts support this clonotype. The rearrangement links TRBV4-1 to TRBJ1-2; D ambiguous. CDR3 length equals 16 residues. V was pared by 0 bases and J by 6 bases, with 17 bases between. Per germline, CDR1 MGHRA and CDR2 YSYEKL. The CDR3 reads CASSQDLAGDNNGYTF. In DNA, the CDR3 is TGCGCCAGCAGCCAAGATCTGGCGGGAGACAACAATGGCTACACCTTC.

The chain uses TRBV4-3 and TRBJ2-7, with TRBD2 identical over 7 bases. Germline loops: CDR1 LGHNA, CDR2 YSLEER. The CDR3 length is 17 residues. Germline trimming cut 0 bases from V and 0 bases from J; bases unmatched to any gene: 8. In DNA, the CDR3 is TGCGCCAGCAGCCAAGATTGGTTAGGGGACTACTCCTACGAGCAGTACTTC. Protein sequence: CASSQDWLGDYSYEQYF.

This clonotype came up many times. The rearrangement links TRBV12-3 or TRBV12-4 to TRBJ2-1, with TRBD1 matching over 8 bases. The CDR3 has 15 residues. V was pared by 1 base and J by 2 bases, with 1 base of the junction left unmatched. CDR3 nucleotides: TGTGCCAGCAGTTTAGAACAGGGGGCCTACAATGAGCAGTTCTTC. Translation gives CASSLEQGAYNEQFF.

A few counts support this clonotype. The chain carries TRBV7-2 and TRBJ1-5; D unresolved. Germline assignment: CDR1 SGHTA and CDR2 FQGNSA. The CDR3 is made up of 14 amino acids. V gave up 5 bases and J gave up 2 bases, with 10 bases separating them. This chain's CDR3 is CASSPSRGNQPQHF. CDR3 nucleotides: TGTGCCAGCAGCCCGTCTCGGGGCAATCAGCCCCAGCATTTT. The full variable domain, rest sourced from reference TRBV7-2 and TRBJ1-5, is GAGVSQSPSNKVTEKGKDVELRCDPISGHTALYWYRQSLGQGLEFLIYFQGNSAPDKSGLPSDRFSAERTGGSVSTLTIQRTQQEDSAVYLCASSPSRGNQPQHFGDGTRLSIL.

This clonotype turned up a few times. The chain employs TRBV10-3 and TRBJ1-2; no definite D call. With 4 bases removed from V and 8 bases from J, the gap between germline ends came to 8 bases. The length of the CDR3 is 11 residues. Per the germline V gene, CDR1 is ENHRY and CDR2 is SYGVKD. CDR3 protein: CAISGEWGYTF. DNA for the CDR3: TGTGCCATCAGTGGAGAGTGGGGCTACACCTTC.

This clonotype was seen a few times. J is TRBJ2-6 and V is TRBV7-9; D unresolved. V gave up 4 bases and J gave up 5 bases, with 9 bases separating them. Germline-derived CDR1 and CDR2 are SEHNR and FQNEAQ (reference sequence). This CDR3 comprises 14 residues. The DNA of the CDR3 is TGTGCCAGCAGCTCTCTGGGTCGGGCCAACGTCCTGACTTTC. Its protein product is CASSSLGRANVLTF.

V and J are TRBV5-1 and TRBJ2-1; 11 nucleotides line up with TRBD2. The CDR3 totals 20 residues. Trimming at V came to 0 bases and at J to 1 base, leaving 12 bases not matched to a gene. CDR1 SGHRS and CDR2 YFSETQ come from the germline V gene. In DNA, the CDR3 is TGCGCCAGCAGCTTGGCTACCGGGACTAGCGGATCTGCATCCTACAATGAGCAGTTCTTC. It encodes CASSLATGTSGSASYNEQFF.

This clonotype was counted many times. The chain links TRBV6-1 to TRBJ2-7; maybe TRBD1 (5 bases). This CDR3 region has 14 residues. With 5 bases removed from V and 0 bases from J, the gap between germline ends came to 11 bases. Germline V gene lookup returns CDR1 MNHNS and CDR2 SASEGT. CDR3 protein: CASSRQHNSYEQYF. The CDR3 DNA reads as TGTGCCAGCAGTAGACAGCATAACTCCTACGAGCAGTACTTC.

Ten or more counts support this clonotype. CDR3 sequence reads: CASRPPGVAYGYTF. For the CDR3, the DNA is TGTGCCAGCAGGCCTCCAGGGGTGGCCTATGGCTACACCTTC. The chain joins TRBV2 to TRBJ1-2; TRBD1 is a possible D gene (6 bases). Per germline, CDR1 SNHLY and CDR2 FYNNEI. Trimming left V 6 bases short and J 4 bases short, with 15 bases between. This CDR3 contains 14 residues.

This clonotype came up a few times. V gene TRBV3-1 combines with J gene TRBJ1-1, with D possibly being TRBD1 (5 bases). CDR3 size: 17 residues. The V end lost 4 bases, the J end lost 7 bases, and 25 bases lay between the germline ends. Germline V gene lookup returns CDR1 LGHDT and CDR2 YNNKEL (reference sequence). The CDR3 loop reads CASSRPLPGAQRVEAFF. The DNA for the CDR3 is TGTGCCAGCAGCCGGCCGTTACCCGGGGCACAACGGGTTGAAGCTTTCTTT.

This chain connects TRBV6-5 to TRBJ2-6, with D tentatively TRBD1 (5 bases). The CDR3 totals 17 residues. With 2 bases removed from V and 0 bases from J, the gap between germline ends came to 11 bases. Germline CDR1 is MNHEY and CDR2 is SVGAGI. This CDR3 is CASSYMGRLSGANVLTF. CDR3 sequence (DNA): TGTGCCAGCAGTTACATGGGGCGACTCTCTGGGGCCAACGTCCTGACTTTC.

This clonotype was observed many times. The chain is built from TRBV12-3 or TRBV12-4 and TRBJ2-7; TRBD2 aligns across 7 bases. This CDR3 has 13 residues. The V segment lost 6 bases and the J segment 2 bases; nucleotides outside the gene matches: 4. The CDR3: CASRAGRTYEQYV. The CDR3 DNA follows: TGTGCCAGCAGAGCGGGGCGGACCTACGAGCAGTACGTC.

This clonotype was seen ten or more times. The V gene is TRBV5-1, the J gene TRBJ2-2; 10 bases are a match to TRBD1. The J segment lost 4 bases and the V segment lost 4 bases, leaving 7 bases of the junction unmatched. Germline CDR1 and CDR2: SGHRS and YFSETQ. The CDR3 consists of 16 residues. The CDR3 bases are TGCGCCAGCAGCCACGACAGGGGGCCTGGCACCGGGGAGCTGTTTTTT. Residues: CASSHDRGPGTGELFF.

The chain recombines TRBV12-3 or TRBV12-4 with TRBJ2-1; 11 bases map to TRBD2. CDR3 length equals 15 residues. Losses at the gene ends were 3 bases for V and 8 bases for J; bases not matched to a gene: 6. CDR3: CASSLTSGKGYEQFF. For the CDR3, the DNA is TGTGCCAGCAGTTTGACTAGCGGGAAGGGCTATGAGCAGTTCTTC.

This clonotype came up many times. The CDR3, as DNA: TGTGCCAGCAGTACGACCTTCACAGATACGCAGTATTTT. Protein sequence: CASSTTFTDTQYF. The chain uses TRBV27 and TRBJ2-3; no clear D. The CDR3 has 13 amino acids. Trimming removed 5 bases at V and 2 bases at J, with 8 bases between. CDR1 and CDR2 (germline): MNHEY, SMNVEV (reference sequence).